Detailed here is one T cell receptor (beta chain). Its antigen is unidentified. Autoimmune disease history or systemic immunosuppression meant exclusion. Trimming cost V 3 bases and J 4 bases, with 10 bases left between them. The CDR3 extends over 13 amino acids. In germline, CDR1 is MNHEY, CDR2 SVGAGI. Assay used: immunoSEQ multiplex PCR; TCRdb lists only in-frame clones, some missing. The repertoire holds about 58,000 clones, with 70% to 90% as singletons. These data come from a study of OX40 agonist ivuxolimab in advanced cancers. Notes on the study in general: CD8+ T cells (on average) carried more expanded clones than CD4+ T cells.

This chain links TRBV6-5 with TRBJ2-7; TRBD2 might be the D (6 bases). Sequenced material: CD4+ or CD8+ T cells sorted from blood, taken in a trial of the OX40 agonist ivuxolimab. This sequence originates from an adult with an advanced solid tumor such as melanoma, head and neck, liver or kidney cancer. The CDR3: CASSYLGGYEQYF. The DNA of the CDR3 is TGTGCCAGCAGTTATCTCGGGGGTTACGAGCAGTACTTC.